These 8 T cell receptor beta chains were all obtained from the same sample, sequenced in a study of shared clonotypes between healthy human individuals. Produced via immunoSEQ multiplex PCR; TCRdb's table is partial and in-frame only. The data show around 2.1 million clones, with approximately 96% seen just once and around 0.13% held by the top ten. The material sequenced was naive CD4+ T cells sorted from blood. Subset defined: CD45RA+ positively selected. The source is a man aged 18 to 30 in good health.

This chain uses TRBV2 with TRBJ2-1, with 12 bases matching TRBD2. J gave up 8 bases and V 7 bases, and 9 bases lay outside the gene matches. Germline V gene lookup returns CDR1 SNHLY and CDR2 FYNNEI. There are 15 residues in the CDR3. For the CDR3, the DNA is TGTGCCAGCAAGAGGCTAGCGGGAGGGACGGATGAGCAGTTCTTC. Translated: CASKRLAGGTDEQFF. Full variable domain (remainder filled in from reference TRBV2 and TRBJ2-1): EPEVTQTPSHQVTQMGQEVILRCVPISNHLYFYWYRQILGQKVEFLVSFYNNEISEKSEIFDDQFSVERPDGSNFTLKIRSTKLEDSAMYFCASKRLAGGTDEQFFGPGTRLTVL.

This clone came up once. The chain couples TRBV2 to TRBJ1-6; D is possibly TRBD1 (5 bases). The V end was cut by 3 bases, the J end by 1 base, with 13 bases between. The CDR3 contains 17 residues. Per the germline V gene, CDR1 is SNHLY and CDR2 is FYNNEI. The CDR3 nucleotides read TGTGCCAGCAGTGACGACAGATTCGGATCCTATAATTCACCCCTCCACTTT. It yields the protein CASSDDRFGSYNSPLHF.

The chain uses TRBV28 and TRBJ2-5; 7 nucleotides align to TRBD2. CDR3 length equals 14 residues. The V gene end was trimmed by 6 bases and the J gene end by 1 base; junction bases not matched to a gene: 5. Germline values: CDR1 MDHEN, CDR2 SYDVKM. The CDR3 sequence: CASSPGGLQETQYF. In DNA form, the CDR3 reads TGTGCCAGCAGCCCGGGGGGACTCCAAGAGACCCAGTACTTC.

This clone showed up just once. The chain joins TRBV6-6 to TRBJ1-3, with D hard to call. V was clipped by 6 bases and J by 4 bases, with 19 bases between them. The CDR3 has 16 amino acids. Germline CDR1 MNHNY, CDR2 SVGAGI (reference sequence). CDR3 residues: CASSPGDQAAGNTIYF. CDR3 nucleotides: TGTGCCAGCAGCCCCGGCGATCAGGCGGCCGGAAACACCATATATTTT.

The V and J genes are TRBV10-1 and TRBJ1-1, with 8 bases lining up with TRBD1. Germline V CDR1 and CDR2: WNHNN, SYGVQD (reference sequence). This CDR3 region has 16 residues. J lost 1 base, V lost 3 bases, and 7 bases had no gene match. The CDR3 loop is CASSDFQGAGNTEAFF. The DNA for the CDR3 is TGCGCCAGCAGTGATTTCCAGGGGGCGGGGAACACTGAAGCTTTCTTT.

CDR3 nucleotide sequence: TGCGCCAGCAGCTTGTCTTCCGGCAGCGGGAGAACCGGGGAGCTGTTTTTT. Translated, it gives CASSLSSGSGRTGELFF. V and J are TRBV5-1 and TRBJ2-2, with TRBD2 matching over 8 bases. Germline V gene sequence: CDR1 SGHRS, CDR2 YFSETQ. This CDR3 comprises 17 residues. The V gene end was trimmed by 1 base and the J gene end by 5 bases; junction bases not matched to a gene: 10.

The rearrangement links TRBV2 to TRBJ1-2; D not resolved. V was trimmed by 4 bases and J by 8 bases, leaving 17 bases between them. Germline V CDR1 and CDR2: SNHLY, FYNNEI. The CDR3 consists of 14 residues. Written as DNA, the CDR3 is TGTGCCAGCAGTGGTCTTGAGTTGGGAAGCGGCTACACCTTC. Protein product: CASSGLELGSGYTF.

The genes are TRBV2 and TRBJ2-5; D uncertain. The CDR3 length is 15 residues. The germline CDR1 and CDR2 sequences are SNHLY and FYNNEI. V was cut by 2 bases and J by 3 bases, with 13 bases left in between. CDR3: CASSERPRWEETQYF. For the CDR3, the DNA is TGTGCCAGCAGTGAAAGGCCCCGGTGGGAAGAGACCCAGTACTTC.